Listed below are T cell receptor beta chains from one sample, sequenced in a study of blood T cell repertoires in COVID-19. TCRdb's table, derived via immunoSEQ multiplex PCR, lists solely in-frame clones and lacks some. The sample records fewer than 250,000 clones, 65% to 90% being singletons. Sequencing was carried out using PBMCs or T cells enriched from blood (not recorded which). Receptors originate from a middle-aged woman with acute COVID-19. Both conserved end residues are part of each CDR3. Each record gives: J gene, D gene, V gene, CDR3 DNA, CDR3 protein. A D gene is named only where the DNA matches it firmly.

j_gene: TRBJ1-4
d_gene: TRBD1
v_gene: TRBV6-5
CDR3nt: TGTGCCAGCAGAAGGGACAGGGATGAAAAACTGTTTTTT
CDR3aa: CASRRDRDEKLFF

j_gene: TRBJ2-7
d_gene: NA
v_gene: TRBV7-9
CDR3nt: TGTGCCAGCAGCTCACAGGGCTACGAGCAGTACTTC
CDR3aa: CASSSQGYEQYF

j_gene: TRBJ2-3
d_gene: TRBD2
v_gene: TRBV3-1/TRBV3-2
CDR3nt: TGTGCCAGCAGCCCAACTAGCGGCAGCACAGATACGCAGTATTTT
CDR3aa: CASSPTSGSTDTQYF

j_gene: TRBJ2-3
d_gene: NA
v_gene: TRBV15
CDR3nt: TGTGCCACCAGCAGAGATCAGGCGAGGTATTTT
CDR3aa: CATSRDQARYF

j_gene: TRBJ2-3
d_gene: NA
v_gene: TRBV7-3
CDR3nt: TGTGCCAGCAGCTTAATGGGCGCTGGGGATACGCAGTATTTT
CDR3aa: CASSLMGAGDTQYF

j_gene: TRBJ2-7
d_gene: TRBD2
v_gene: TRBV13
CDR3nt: TGTGCCAGCAGCTTGGGTAGCGGGAGGTCGGGCGAGCAGTACTTC
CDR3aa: CASSLGSGRSGEQYF

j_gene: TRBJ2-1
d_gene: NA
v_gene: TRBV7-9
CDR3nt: TGTGCCAGCAGCACCCGGACTGGAAGAGGGAATGAGCAGTTCTTC
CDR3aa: CASSTRTGRGNEQFF

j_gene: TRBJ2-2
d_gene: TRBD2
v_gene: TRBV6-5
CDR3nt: TGTGCCAGCAGTTACTTGACTAGCGGGCTCGGGGAGCTGTTTTTT
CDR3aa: CASSYLTSGLGELFF

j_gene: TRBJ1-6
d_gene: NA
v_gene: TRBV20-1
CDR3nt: TGCAGTGCTACACCCGGTATAACCCTCCACTTT
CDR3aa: CSATPGITLHF

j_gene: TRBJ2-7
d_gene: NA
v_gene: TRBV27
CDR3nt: TGTGCCAGCAGTTTAGGCGGGAATCGGTACGAGCAGTACTTC
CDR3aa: CASSLGGNRYEQYF

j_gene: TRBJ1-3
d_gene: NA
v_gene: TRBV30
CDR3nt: TGTGCCTGGATCTTTACGAGGGCCCGAACTGCTGGAAACACCATATATTTT
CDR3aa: CAWIFTRARTAGNTIYF

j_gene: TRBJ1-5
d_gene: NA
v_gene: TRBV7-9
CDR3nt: TGTGCCAGCAGCTTAGCCAAGGGCGGGAGCAATCAGCCCCAGCATTTT
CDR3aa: CASSLAKGGSNQPQHF

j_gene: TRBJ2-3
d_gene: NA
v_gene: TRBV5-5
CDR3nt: TGTGCCAGCAGCTTGGACAGGACGGGAGATACGCAGTATTTT
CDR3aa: CASSLDRTGDTQYF

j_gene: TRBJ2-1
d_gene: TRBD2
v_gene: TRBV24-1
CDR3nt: TGTGCCACCAAGGGAGCGGGAGCCGCCAATGAGCAGTTCTTC
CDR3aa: CATKGAGAANEQFF

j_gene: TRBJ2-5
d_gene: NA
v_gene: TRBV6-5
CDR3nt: TGTGCCAGCAGTTCGACTCAAATCGGGACCCAGTACTTC
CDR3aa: CASSSTQIGTQYF

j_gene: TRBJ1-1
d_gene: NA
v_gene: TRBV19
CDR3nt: TGTGCCAGTAGTACCCTCAGGAGGACTGAAGCTTTCTTT
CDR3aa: CASSTLRRTEAFF

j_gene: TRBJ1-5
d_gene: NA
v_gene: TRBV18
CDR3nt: TGTGCCAGCTCCGACAGTAGCAATCAGCCCCAGCATTTT
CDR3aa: CASSDSSNQPQHF

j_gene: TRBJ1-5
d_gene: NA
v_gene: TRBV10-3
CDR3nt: TGTGCCATCAGTGCGGAAGGGGGTCGTGGCAATCAGCCCCAGCATTTT
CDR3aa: CAISAEGGRGNQPQHF

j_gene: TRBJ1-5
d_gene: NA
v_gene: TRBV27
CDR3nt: TGTGCCAGCAGTTACCGTCGGGGGGCTCAGCCCCAGCATTTT
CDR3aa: CASSYRRGAQPQHF

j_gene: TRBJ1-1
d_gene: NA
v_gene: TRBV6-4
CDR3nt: TGTGCCAGCAGACCCGGGAGGGCGAACACTGAAGCTTTCTTT
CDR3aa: CASRPGRANTEAFF

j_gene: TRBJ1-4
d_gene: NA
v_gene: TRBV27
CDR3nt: TGTGCCAGCAGACCCGGGGGGACCACTAATGAAAAACTGTTTTTT
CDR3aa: CASRPGGTTNEKLFF